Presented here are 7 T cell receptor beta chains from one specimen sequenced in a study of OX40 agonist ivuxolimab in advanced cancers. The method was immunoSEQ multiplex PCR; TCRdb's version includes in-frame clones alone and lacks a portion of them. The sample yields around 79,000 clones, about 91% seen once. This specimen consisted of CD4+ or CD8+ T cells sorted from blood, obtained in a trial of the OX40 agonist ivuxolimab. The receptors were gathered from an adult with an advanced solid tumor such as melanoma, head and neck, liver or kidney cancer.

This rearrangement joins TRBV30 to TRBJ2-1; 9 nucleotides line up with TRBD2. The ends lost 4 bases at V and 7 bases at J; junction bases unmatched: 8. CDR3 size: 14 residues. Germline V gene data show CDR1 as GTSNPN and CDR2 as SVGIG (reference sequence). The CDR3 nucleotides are TGTGCCTGGAAACCGGGACTAGCCTTTAATGAGCAGTTCTTC. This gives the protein CAWKPGLAFNEQFF.

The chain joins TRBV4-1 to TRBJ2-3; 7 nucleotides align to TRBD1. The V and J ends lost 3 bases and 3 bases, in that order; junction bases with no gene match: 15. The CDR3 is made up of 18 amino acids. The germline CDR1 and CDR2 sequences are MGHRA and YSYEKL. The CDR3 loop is CASSQDGRGQGVTDTQYF. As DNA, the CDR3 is TGCGCCAGCAGCCAGGACGGCCGAGGGCAGGGGGTAACAGATACGCAGTATTTT.

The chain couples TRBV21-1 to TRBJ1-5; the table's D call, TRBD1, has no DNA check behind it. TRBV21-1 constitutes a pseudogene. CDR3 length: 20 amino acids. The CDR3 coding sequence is TGTGCCAGCAGCCCGAGGGGGCCCGGGACAGGGAATCGGGGCAATCAGCCCCAGCATTTT. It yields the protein CASSPRGPGTGNRGNQPQHF.

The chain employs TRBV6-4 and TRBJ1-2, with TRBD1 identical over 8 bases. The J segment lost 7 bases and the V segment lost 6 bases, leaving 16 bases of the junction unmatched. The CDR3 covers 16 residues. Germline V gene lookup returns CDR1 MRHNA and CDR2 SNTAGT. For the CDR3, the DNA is TGTGCCAGCAGCCCAGACGGACAGGGTGGTACTGCTGGCTACACCTTC. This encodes CASSPDGQGGTAGYTF.

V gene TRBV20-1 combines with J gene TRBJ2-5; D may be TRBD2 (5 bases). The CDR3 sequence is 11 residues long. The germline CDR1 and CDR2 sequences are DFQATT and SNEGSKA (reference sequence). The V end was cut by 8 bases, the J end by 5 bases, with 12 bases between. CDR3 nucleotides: TGCAGTACGAGGGCTGGGGAGACCCAGTACTTC. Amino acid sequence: CSTRAGETQYF.

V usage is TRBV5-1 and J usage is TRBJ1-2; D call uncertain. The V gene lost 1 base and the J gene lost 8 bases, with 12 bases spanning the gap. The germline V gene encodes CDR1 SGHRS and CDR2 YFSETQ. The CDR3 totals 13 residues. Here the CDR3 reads CASSLLGREGYTF. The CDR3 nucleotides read TGCGCCAGCAGCTTGCTAGGGAGGGAGGGCTACACCTTC.

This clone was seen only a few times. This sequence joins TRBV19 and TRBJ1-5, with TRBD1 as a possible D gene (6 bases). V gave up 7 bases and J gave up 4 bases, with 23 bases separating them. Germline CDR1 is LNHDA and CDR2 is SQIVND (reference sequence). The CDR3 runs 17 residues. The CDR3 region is CASTLNGGGATNQPQHF. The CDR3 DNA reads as TGTGCCAGTACCTTGAATGGGGGCGGGGCCACGAATCAGCCCCAGCATTTT. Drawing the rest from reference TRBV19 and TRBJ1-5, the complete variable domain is DGGITQSPKYLFRKEGQNVTLSCEQNLNHDAMYWYRQDPGQGLRLIYYSQIVNDFQKGDIAEGYSVSREKKESFPLTVTSAQKNPTAFYLCASTLNGGGATNQPQHFGDGTRLSIL.